The rows below give T cell receptor beta chains drawn from one sample of a study of Ad26.COV2.S vaccination and SARS-CoV-2 variants. Profiling relied on immunoSEQ multiplex PCR, and the TCRdb table lists in-frame clones only, not all of them. The table lists about 680,000 clones, 89% of them singletons. The source material was peripheral blood, sampled in a trial of Ad26.COV2.S vaccine versus placebo. These receptor sequences come from a person between 18 and 59 years old who received the Ad26.COV2.S COVID-19 vaccine or a placebo. Both conserved end residues are part of each CDR3. A D gene is named only where the DNA matches it firmly. Size is omitted from some rows. Given values are once, few, many or a class for expanded clones.

D gene: TRBD2
J gene: TRBJ2-5
V gene: TRBV2
clone size: NA
CDR3 protein: CASSWTSGQETQYF
CDR3 DNA: TGTGCCAGCAGCTGGACTAGCGGGCAAGAGACCCAGTACTTC

D gene: TRBD1
J gene: TRBJ2-1
V gene: TRBV7-6
clone size: NA
CDR3 protein: CASSLVVRGQGAGEQFF
CDR3 DNA: TGTGCCAGCAGCTTAGTTGTGAGAGGACAGGGGGCAGGTGAGCAGTTCTTC

D gene: TRBD2
J gene: TRBJ2-7
V gene: TRBV6-2/TRBV6-3
clone size: NA
CDR3 protein: CASSDGSGGLYEQYF
CDR3 DNA: TGTGCCAGCAGTGACGGTAGCGGGGGCCTCTACGAGCAGTACTTC

D gene: NA
J gene: TRBJ1-3
V gene: TRBV6-5
clone size: NA
CDR3 protein: CASSYSGGSGNTIYF
CDR3 DNA: TGTGCCAGCAGTTACTCAGGGGGCTCTGGAAACACCATATATTTT

D gene: TRBD2
J gene: TRBJ2-1
V gene: TRBV5-1
clone size: NA
CDR3 protein: CASSLVGGSSLWNEQFF
CDR3 DNA: TGCGCCAGCAGCTTGGTTGGCGGGAGCTCCCTCTGGAATGAGCAGTTCTTC

D gene: TRBD2
J gene: TRBJ2-7
V gene: TRBV25-1
clone size: few
CDR3 protein: CASSEYVTGGGSYEQYF
CDR3 DNA: TGTGCCAGCAGTGAATATGTTACTGGCGGGGGCTCCTACGAGCAGTACTTC

D gene: NA
J gene: TRBJ1-3
V gene: TRBV7-2
clone size: NA
CDR3 protein: CASSAQVTGNTIYF
CDR3 DNA: TGTGCCAGCAGCGCACAGGTAACAGGAAACACCATATATTTT

D gene: NA
J gene: TRBJ2-5
V gene: TRBV3-1/TRBV3-2
clone size: NA
CDR3 protein: CASSLQPPETQYF
CDR3 DNA: TGTGCCAGCAGCTTACAACCTCCGGAGACCCAGTACTTC

D gene: TRBD1
J gene: TRBJ2-3
V gene: TRBV5-4
clone size: once
CDR3 protein: CASSPQGGTHGTDTQYF
CDR3 DNA: TGTGCCAGCAGCCCACAGGGGGGAACCCATGGCACAGATACGCAGTATTTT

D gene: TRBD2
J gene: TRBJ2-7
V gene: TRBV4-2
clone size: once
CDR3 protein: CASSPEDSGGYEQYF
CDR3 DNA: TGTGCCAGCAGCCCCGAGGATAGCGGGGGGTACGAGCAGTACTTC

D gene: NA
J gene: TRBJ2-7
V gene: TRBV27
clone size: once
CDR3 protein: CASSLTRPFSYEQYF
CDR3 DNA: TGTGCCAGCAGTTTAACACGTCCTTTCTCCTACGAGCAGTACTTC

D gene: NA
J gene: TRBJ1-2
V gene: TRBV5-6
clone size: NA
CDR3 protein: CASSPGAVRGVGYTF
CDR3 DNA: TGTGCCAGCAGCCCCGGGGCAGTCCGGGGTGTCGGCTACACCTTC

D gene: TRBD2
J gene: TRBJ2-5
V gene: TRBV7-9
clone size: NA
CDR3 protein: CASGPRGAQETQYF
CDR3 DNA: TGTGCCAGCGGTCCGCGGGGGGCCCAGGAGACCCAGTACTTC

D gene: NA
J gene: TRBJ2-4
V gene: TRBV6-2/TRBV6-3
clone size: NA
CDR3 protein: CASSRLGAQGGKNIQYF
CDR3 DNA: TGTGCCAGCAGCCGACTAGGGGCCCAGGGCGGCAAAAACATTCAGTACTTC

D gene: NA
J gene: TRBJ2-7
V gene: TRBV1
clone size: few
CDR3 protein: CTSSQGLDRSSYEQYF
CDR3 DNA: TGCACCAGCAGCCAGGGACTAGACCGAAGCTCCTACGAGCAGTACTTC

D gene: NA
J gene: TRBJ1-4
V gene: TRBV6-6
clone size: NA
CDR3 protein: CASSYSTGPNEKLFF
CDR3 DNA: TGTGCCAGCAGTTACTCGACGGGGCCGAATGAAAAACTGTTTTTT

D gene: NA
J gene: TRBJ1-2
V gene: TRBV5-1
clone size: NA
CDR3 protein: CASSLSGFDGYTF
CDR3 DNA: TGCGCCAGCAGCTTGTCAGGGTTTGATGGCTACACCTTC

D gene: NA
J gene: TRBJ1-4
V gene: TRBV6-2/TRBV6-3
clone size: NA
CDR3 protein: CASSWVGEKLFF
CDR3 DNA: TGTGCCAGCAGTTGGGTGGGGGAAAAACTGTTTTTT

D gene: NA
J gene: TRBJ1-1
V gene: TRBV2
clone size: NA
CDR3 protein: CASSESVGGDTEAFF
CDR3 DNA: TGTGCCAGCAGTGAATCGGTGGGAGGAGACACTGAAGCTTTCTTT

D gene: TRBD1
J gene: TRBJ2-1
V gene: TRBV11-3
clone size: NA
CDR3 protein: CASSLSRGSSYNEQFF
CDR3 DNA: TGTGCCAGCAGCTTATCCAGGGGGAGCTCCTACAATGAGCAGTTCTTC